Below, 21 T cell receptor beta chains from the same sample are listed, as sequenced in a study of memory CD4+ T cells and cytomegalovirus serostatus. The sort gate was single viable CD3+CD4+CD8-CD45RO+ cells for memory CD4+ T cells. Generated by immunoSEQ multiplex PCR, the TCRdb table keeps only in-frame clones and is missing some. The table shows about 50,000 clones, with roughly 73% occurring only once. Sequenced sample: memory CD4+ T cells from blood. The receptor source for this set is an adult in good health and CMV-seronegative.

This clone is a singleton in its sample. The rearrangement links TRBV10-3 to TRBJ2-3; the D gene is possibly TRBD1 (5 bases). From germline, CDR1 is ENHRY and CDR2 SYGVKD. Deletions cut 7 bases from V and 2 bases from J, with 13 bases between. The CDR3 contains 14 residues. In DNA form, the CDR3 reads TGTGCCATCAAAGGGGCCTTCGTCACAGATACGCAGTATTTT. Translated, it gives CAIKGAFVTDTQYF.

The gene calls are TRBV30 and TRBJ1-1; D perhaps matches TRBD1 (6 bases). Germline CDR1 is GTSNPN and CDR2 is SVGIG (reference sequence). The CDR3 is 11 residues long. V dropped 3 bases and J dropped 9 bases, with 11 bases sitting between them. The CDR3 spells CAWRPRDKAFF. CDR3 nucleotide sequence: TGTGCCTGGAGACCCCGGGACAAAGCTTTCTTT.

The V call is TRBV15, the J call TRBJ1-1, with D maybe TRBD1 (6 bases). Germline CDR1 LNHNV, CDR2 YYDKDF (reference sequence). The CDR3 covers 14 residues. Trimming removed 4 bases from V and 0 bases from J, with 9 bases in between. This CDR3 reads CATSTGQLNTEAFF. As DNA, the CDR3 is TGTGCCACCAGCACAGGACAGCTGAACACTGAAGCTTTCTTT. The variable domain in full, with the rest retrieved from reference TRBV15 and TRBJ1-1, is DAMVIQNPRYQVTQFGKPVTLSCSQTLNHNVMYWYQQKSSQAPKLLFHYYDKDFNNEADTPDNFQSRRPNTSFCFLDIRSPGLGDTAMYLCATSTGQLNTEAFFGQGTRLTVV.

The chain uses TRBV5-6 and TRBJ1-2, with unresolved D. V was trimmed by 0 bases and J by 8 bases, leaving 14 bases between them. The CDR3 covers 14 residues. Germline V CDR1 and CDR2: SGHDT, YYEEEE. CDR3 sequence reads: CASSLVGLRTGYTF. As DNA, the CDR3 is TGTGCCAGCAGCTTGGTAGGCCTAAGAACAGGCTACACCTTC. Looking up the rest from reference TRBV5-6 and TRBJ1-2 gives the full variable domain: DAGVTQSPTHLIKTRGQQVTLRCSPKSGHDTVSWYQQALGQGPQFIFQYYEEEERQRGNFPDRFSGHQFPNYSSELNVNALLLGDSALYLCASSLVGLRTGYTFGSGTRLTVV.

V and J are TRBV11-2 and TRBJ2-7; perhaps TRBD1 as D (6 bases). This CDR3 spans 14 amino acids. Germline CDR1 is SGHAT and CDR2 is FQNNGV. Trimming pared 5 bases from V and 5 bases from J, leaving 16 bases between. CDR3 in DNA: TGTGCCAGCAGCCGTAGGGACACGGGGAACGAGCAGTACTTC. It yields the protein CASSRRDTGNEQYF.

The J gene is TRBJ2-1, the V gene TRBV5-1, with 8 bases lining up with TRBD1. The V and J ends lost 4 bases and 0 bases, in that order; junction bases with no gene match: 6. Germline V gene sequence: CDR1 SGHRS, CDR2 YFSETQ. This CDR3 is built from 16 residues. CDR3 loop: CASSRTGRSSYNEQFF. In DNA, the CDR3 is TGCGCCAGCAGCCGGACAGGGCGAAGCTCCTACAATGAGCAGTTCTTC. Complete variable domain (other parts from reference TRBV5-1 and TRBJ2-1): KAGVTQTPRYLIKTRGQQVTLSCSPISGHRSVSWYQQTPGQGLQFLFEYFSETQRNKGNFPGRFSGRQFSNSRSEMNVSTLELGDSALYLCASSRTGRSSYNEQFFGPGTRLTVL.

CDR3 DNA sequence: TGTGCCAGCAGCCCGGAAGGAGGGGGTACTGAAGCTTTCTTT. This sequence encodes CASSPEGGGTEAFF. The chain employs TRBV11-2 and TRBJ1-1, with D possibly matching TRBD1 (6 bases). The CDR3 spans 14 residues. Germline V gene sequence: CDR1 SGHAT, CDR2 FQNNGV. V lost 5 bases and J lost 5, with 15 bases in between.

This clone was seen once. This rearrangement joins TRBV30 to TRBJ1-2; D possibly corresponds to TRBD1 (5 bases). The CDR3 contains 14 residues. The V end was cut by 0 bases, the J end by 4 bases, with 12 bases between. The germline V gene has CDR1 GTSNPN and CDR2 SVGIG (reference sequence). CDR3: CAWSVLRGTYGYTF. Written as DNA, the CDR3 is TGTGCCTGGAGTGTCCTGAGGGGTACCTATGGCTACACCTTC.

The sample holds a few counts of this clone. The V and J genes are TRBV7-2 and TRBJ2-2, with 8 bases identical to TRBD2. V lost 5 bases and J lost 4; bases outside the gene matches: 3. Germline CDR1 SGHTA, CDR2 FQGNSA. The CDR3 loop spans 14 amino acids. As DNA, the CDR3 is TGTGCCAGCAGCCGGGGACTAGGCACCGGGGAGCTGTTTTTT. Encoded protein: CASSRGLGTGELFF.

This clone was found once. The rearrangement joins TRBV2 to TRBJ2-2, with D uncertain. There are 11 residues in the CDR3. The germline V gene has CDR1 SNHLY and CDR2 FYNNEI. The V gene lost 8 bases and the J gene lost 3 bases, with 4 bases spanning the gap. CDR3 nucleotide sequence: TGTGCCAGCTCATACACCGGGGAGCTGTTTTTT. Amino acids: CASSYTGELFF.

Only a few counts were recorded for this clone. V and J are TRBV11-2 and TRBJ2-4; D assignment may be TRBD1 or TRBD2 (5 bases each). Germline assignment: CDR1 SGHAT and CDR2 FQNNGV. Between the trimmed V and J ends, which lost 3 bases and 2 bases, there was a span of 14 bases. The CDR3 sequence is 16 residues long. CDR3 coding DNA: TGTGCCAGCAGCTTTGCTCCCGGGACGACCAAAAACATTCAGTACTTC. It translates to CASSFAPGTTKNIQYF.

The chain joins TRBV7-3 to TRBJ2-7; no firm D call. Trimming removed 5 bases at V and 4 bases at J, with 12 bases between. Germline V CDR1 and CDR2: SGHTA, FQGTGA. This CDR3 contains 13 residues. This chain's CDR3 is CASSPGPGYEQYF. CDR3 bases: TGTGCCAGCAGCCCGGGCCCCGGTTACGAGCAGTACTTC. The whole variable domain, filled in from reference TRBV7-3 and TRBJ2-7, reads GAGVSQTPSNKVTEKGKYVELRCDPISGHTALYWYRQSLGQGPEFLIYFQGTGAADDSGLPNDRFFAVRPEGSVSTLKIQRTERGDSAVYLCASSPGPGYEQYFGPGTRLTVT.

The chain uses TRBV9 and TRBJ1-6, with 8 bases matching TRBD1. Germline loops: CDR1 SGDLS, CDR2 YYNGEE. J was trimmed by 0 bases and V by 6 bases; bases with no gene match: 11. CDR3 length equals 18 residues. CDR3 sequence: CASTAGTGSFSYNSPLHF. The CDR3 DNA reads TGTGCCAGCACCGCCGGGACAGGATCTTTCTCCTATAATTCACCCCTCCACTTT.

The V gene is TRBV5-6, the J gene TRBJ2-5, with D perhaps TRBD2 (8 bases). The CDR3 is 15 amino acids. Germline V gene sequence: CDR1 SGHDT, CDR2 YYEEEE. Deletions cut 1 base from V and 4 bases from J, with 14 bases between. CDR3 nucleotide sequence: TGTGCCAGCAGCTTGACAGGGGCGGGGGGAGAGACCCAGTACTTC. It translates to CASSLTGAGGETQYF.

The chain couples TRBV4-1 to TRBJ1-4; D perhaps matches TRBD1 (6 bases). This CDR3 has 16 residues. Per germline, CDR1 MGHRA and CDR2 YSYEKL. The V end was cut by 1 base, the J end by 7 bases, with 16 bases between. The CDR3: CASSQVGGRGIEKLFF. In DNA, the CDR3 is TGCGCCAGCAGCCAAGTTGGGGGCAGGGGCATTGAAAAACTGTTTTTT.

The chain uses TRBV7-2 and TRBJ1-4; D is unclear. The CDR3 totals 16 residues. Germline CDR1 and CDR2: SGHTA and FQGNSA. V shed 6 bases and J shed 0 bases, with 14 bases lying between them. CDR3 in amino acids: CASSPLSSATNEKLFF. Written as DNA, the CDR3 is TGTGCCAGCAGTCCTCTTTCCTCTGCAACTAATGAAAAACTGTTTTTT.

This clone occurred a few times. The chain has TRBV5-8 and TRBJ1-2; D is undetermined. The CDR3 has 18 amino acids. Germline CDR1 reads SGHTS; CDR2 reads YDEGEE. Trimming cost V 2 bases and J 4 bases, with 24 bases left between them. The CDR3 here is CASSFRPGGRRFGYGYTF. In DNA form, the CDR3 reads TGTGCCAGCAGCTTCCGGCCGGGAGGCAGGAGGTTCGGCTATGGCTACACCTTC.

The count of this clone is one. V and J are TRBV7-5 and TRBJ2-5; the table's D call, TRBD1, has no DNA check behind it. TRBV7-5 is a pseudogene. The CDR3 has 16 residues. The CDR3 protein is CVRSLSVQGWRETQYF. CDR3 in DNA: TGTGTCAGAAGCTTAAGTGTTCAGGGATGGAGAGAGACCCAGTACTTC.

J is TRBJ1-2 and V is TRBV18; D is undetermined. The CDR3 contains 12 residues. Germline V gene data show CDR1 as KGHSH and CDR2 as LQKENI. The germline V and J ends were trimmed by 9 bases and 0 bases, with 8 bases remaining between them. For the CDR3, the DNA is TGTGCCAGTTCGGAAGCTAACTATGGCTACACCTTC. This translates into CASSEANYGYTF.

This sequence joins TRBV5-4 and TRBJ2-2; no clear D. From germline, CDR1 is SGHNT and CDR2 YYREEE (reference sequence). The CDR3 spans 14 residues. V was cut by 4 bases and J by 2 bases, with 9 bases left in between. In nucleotides, the CDR3 is TGTGCCAGCAGCCTTCAGGCTAACACCGGGGAGCTGTTTTTT. It translates to CASSLQANTGELFF. The full variable domain, its missing parts supplied by reference TRBV5-4 and TRBJ2-2, is ETGVTQSPTHLIKTRGQQVTLRCSSQSGHNTVSWYQQALGQGPQFIFQYYREEENGRGNFPPRFSGLQFPNYSSELNVNALELDDSALYLCASSLQANTGELFFGEGSRLTVL.

The chain couples TRBV5-4 to TRBJ2-4; 9 bases line up with TRBD2. V gave up 0 bases and J gave up 9 bases; unmatched junction bases: 7. The CDR3 sequence is 15 residues long. The V gene's germline CDR1 is SGHNT and CDR2 YYREEE (reference sequence). CDR3: CASSLGLADESIQYF. As DNA, the CDR3 is TGTGCCAGCAGCTTGGGACTAGCGGACGAAAGCATTCAGTACTTC.